This T cell receptor (beta chain) was recorded in a study of OX40 agonist ivuxolimab in advanced cancers. Findings and caveats of the study: Among T cells, CD8+ cells averaged more expanded clones than CD4+ cells. At doses 0.1 to 3.0 mg/kg, CD4+ and CD8+ clones expanded.

Clones were sequenced by immunoSEQ multiplex PCR, and TCRdb holds only the in-frame ones, with some missing. The data hold 40,000 to 55,000 clones, with 88% observed a single time. V lost 2 bases and J 0 bases, leaving 11 bases between the germline ends. The V gene's germline CDR1 is LNHDA and CDR2 SQIVND (reference sequence). This CDR3 is 15 amino acids long. Concerning this clone itself: Its antigen remains unknown.

Sequences were derived from CD4+ or CD8+ T cells sorted from blood, sampled in a trial of the OX40 agonist ivuxolimab. This chain links TRBV19 with TRBJ2-7; a weak D match, TRBD1 (6 bases). The TCR sequence derives from an adult with an advanced solid tumor such as melanoma, head and neck, liver or kidney cancer. The CDR3 nucleotides are TGTGCCAGTAGTATACAGCAGGGGATCTCCTACGAGCAGTACTTC. Translation gives CASSIQQGISYEQYF. Filled out from reference TRBV19 and TRBJ2-7, the complete variable domain reads DGGITQSPKYLFRKEGQNVTLSCEQNLNHDAMYWYRQDPGQGLRLIYYSQIVNDFQKGDIAEGYSVSREKKESFPLTVTSAQKNPTAFYLCASSIQQGISYEQYFGPGTRLTVT.